The subject of this entry is one T cell receptor beta chain. There is no known antigen for this receptor. Within one base of it there is no much larger clone, and no base qualities were kept. The data are from a study of CD8 T cells in Susac syndrome (dated by TCRdb to the late 2010s). For context, the study as a whole: Of the Susac syndrome patients who were sequenced, roughly eight were in clinical remission while five or six had clinically active disease. At the time of blood withdrawal, Susac syndrome patients were either therapy-naive, taking corticosteroids (with some also receiving IVIg), or on IVIg alone. Whether CD8+ T cell activation and differentiation in Susac syndrome was antigen driven was tested using repertoire sequencing.

Peripheral blood CD8+ and CD4+ T cells from healthy donors, Susac syndrome patients and multiple sclerosis patients were profiled using high-throughput TCR beta sequencing. Susac syndrome patients met recently defined diagnostic criteria for definite or probable disease. CD8+ TEMRA cells were enriched by FACS, while bulk CD8+ and CD4+ T cells were purified by magnetic negative isolation. Blood was drawn into EDTA tubes, processed within 24 hours, and PBMCs were isolated by density gradient centrifugation. PBMCs intended for TCR sequencing were cryopreserved in liquid nitrogen and were subsequently thawed in a 37 degrees C water bath. The sorted or isolated CD4+, CD8+ and CD8+ TEMRA cells had a purity of 90% or higher. The CDR3 runs 15 amino acids, cysteine and phenylalanine included. Only CDR3 DNA remains: 45 bases, in frame from the first base. Relative to germline, V is 1 base shorter and J is 5 bases shorter, with 14 bases between their ends. In the germline V gene, CDR1 corresponds to SGHTA and CDR2 to FQGNSA.

Broad study findings and their caveats: The number of individuals in the TCR sequencing and HLA analysis was acknowledged as relatively small. In the CD4+ T cell repertoire of Susac syndrome patients, clonal expansion was not detected.

RNA was extracted with the RNeasy kit and roughly 0.45 to 1 ug was reverse transcribed using random hexamers. TCR beta CDR3 regions were amplified with the immunoSEQ multiplex PCR assay covering 54 Vbeta and 13 Jbeta segments. PCR amplification bias was corrected using a synthetic template baseline for primer optimization and computational correction. Turning to the authors' computational methods: Reads were annotated to V, D and J genes per IMGT and analyzed with immunoSEQ Analyzer, keeping only productive sequences. Clonality was computed as one minus Shannon entropy normalized by log2 of the number of productive unique sequences. Public and private clones were assessed among the 100 most prevalent clones of each patient and control. Clones were defined as Susac-specific if absent from the healthy and MS cohorts, from some 1,000 published viral clones and from other ImmuneACCESS disease sequences. Clones were called with MiXCR by TCRdb after fastp trimmed the public reads at Q25, and only in-frame beta chains were retained. Each CDR3 protein gets just one entry, which takes the most common genes and DNA from the rows behind it. The V and J calls were not made by the authors but by TCRdb's processing. This sample lists under 200,000 distinct CDR3 sequences; roughly 91% were detected once. The ten most abundant clones make up approximately 0.086% of the sample.

The receptor was derived from a human donor with Susac syndrome. The rearranged segments are TRBV7-2 and TRBJ2-5; matching of 7 bases hints at TRBD2 as the D gene. Specimen: CD4+ T cells from PBMCs. In nucleotides, the sequence is TGTGCCAGCAGCTTAGTGGGAGGGGGAGCGGAGACCCAGTACTTC. Its amino acids are CASSLVGGGAETQYF. Outside the CDR3, residues come from the reference TRBV7-2 and TRBJ2-5 proteins, so the full variable domain is: GAGVSQSPSNKVTEKGKDVELRCDPISGHTALYWYRQSLGQGLEFLIYFQGNSAPDKSGLPSDRFSAERTGGSVSTLTIQRTQQEDSAVYLCASSLVGGGAETQYFGPGTRLLVL.